Each of the 16 T cell receptor beta chains below was sequenced from the same sample in a study of identifying expanded T cells in peripheral blood. Measured with immunoSEQ multiplex PCR; TCRdb has only the in-frame clones, and not every one. The sample comprises under 130,000 clones, approximately 90% of which are singletons, and 15% to 20% rests with the top ten. The sequencing input was blood. These receptors all come from a person aged 18 to 75 in good health.

In this sample, this clone turned up a few times. This chain joins TRBV6-6 and TRBJ1-5; unclear D gene. V was clipped by 2 bases and J by 7 bases, with 15 bases between them. The CDR3 is 15 amino acids. Germline V gene data show CDR1 as MNHNY and CDR2 as SVGAGI (reference sequence). CDR3 coding DNA: TGTGCCAGCAGTTACGATGCGAGGCCGACACAGCCCCAGCATTTT. It translates to CASSYDARPTQPQHF.

The rearrangement links TRBV5-4 to TRBJ2-3, with a possible D match to TRBD2 (5 bases). Per the germline V gene, CDR1 is SGHNT and CDR2 is YYREEE (reference sequence). The CDR3 totals 16 residues. The ends were cut back, 0 bases at V and 6 bases at J, with 17 bases in the middle. In DNA, the CDR3 is TGTGCCAGCAGCTTGGCGGGAAAGCGGTCCATGGATACGCAGTATTTT. As protein: CASSLAGKRSMDTQYF.

The sample holds one count of this clone. The chain uses TRBV19 and TRBJ2-7; D remains ambiguous. The germline gives CDR1 LNHDA, CDR2 SQIVND (reference sequence). The V end lost 10 bases, the J end lost 4 bases, and 20 bases lay between the germline ends. The CDR3 extends over 14 amino acids. This CDR3 reads CATRDTFSDYEQYF. CDR3 bases: TGTGCCACTAGAGATACTTTCTCGGATTACGAGCAGTACTTC. The variable domain in full, with the rest retrieved from reference TRBV19 and TRBJ2-7, is DGGITQSPKYLFRKEGQNVTLSCEQNLNHDAMYWYRQDPGQGLRLIYYSQIVNDFQKGDIAEGYSVSREKKESFPLTVTSAQKNPTAFYLCATRDTFSDYEQYFGPGTRLTVT.

The chain joins TRBV14 to TRBJ2-3; D may be TRBD1 (6 bases). V was clipped by 6 bases and J by 6 bases, with 13 bases between them. CDR1 is SGHDN, CDR2 FVKESK, per germline. The CDR3 covers 13 residues. CDR3 nucleotide sequence: TGTGCCAGCAGTCCTTGGGGGCTGGATACGCAGTATTTT. It encodes CASSPWGLDTQYF.

This clone has only one observation. The chain joins TRBV20-1 to TRBJ2-7; D is perhaps TRBD1 (6 bases). CDR3 length equals 10 residues. Germline V lookup: CDR1 DFQATT, CDR2 SNEGSKA (reference sequence). V lost 5 bases and J lost 7, with 9 bases in between. This CDR3 reads CSALRGEQYF. Written as DNA, the CDR3 is TGCAGTGCTCTCAGGGGAGAGCAGTACTTC.

The chain carries TRBV7-6 and TRBJ1-5; D unclear. Germline loops: CDR1 SGHVS, CDR2 FNYEAQ. The V and J ends lost 5 bases and 2 bases respectively, with 10 bases between them. This CDR3 contains 14 residues. As DNA, the CDR3 is TGTGCCAGCAGCCAAGACGAACGCAATCAGCCCCAGCATTTT. It codes for CASSQDERNQPQHF.

V usage is TRBV6-6 and J usage is TRBJ1-2; TRBD1 matches at 9 bases. The CDR3 has 12 residues. V lost 5 bases to trimming and J lost 8 bases; unmatched junction nucleotides: 3. Germline V CDR1 and CDR2: MNHNY, SVGAGI (reference sequence). The CDR3 here is CASSLQGAGYTF. DNA of the CDR3: TGTGCCAGCAGTCTACAGGGGGCAGGCTACACCTTC.

The V and J genes are TRBV7-3 and TRBJ2-7; D remains unclear. This CDR3 is built from 13 residues. V lost 6 bases and J 3 bases, leaving 12 bases between the germline ends. Germline CDR1 reads SGHTA; CDR2 reads FQGTGA. This chain's CDR3 is CASRSELYYEQYF. In DNA, the CDR3 is TGTGCCAGCAGGTCGGAACTTTACTACGAGCAGTACTTC.

The V gene is TRBV28, the J gene TRBJ2-3; D possibly corresponds to TRBD2 (5 bases). This CDR3 is built from 15 residues. Germline assignment: CDR1 MDHEN and CDR2 SYDVKM. Trimming left V 5 bases short and J 0 bases short, with 12 bases between. The CDR3 region has the DNA TGTGCCAGCAGTCCGGCCGGGGAAAGCACAGATACGCAGTATTTT. This sequence encodes CASSPAGESTDTQYF.

The genes are TRBV27 and TRBJ1-1; no clear D gene. CDR1 and CDR2 (germline): MNHEY, SMNVEV (reference sequence). There are 13 residues in the CDR3. V gave up 2 bases and J gave up 11 bases, with 15 bases separating them. CDR3 DNA: TGTGCCAGCAGTTTAACCCCTTGGGTGGGGGCTTTCTTT. As protein: CASSLTPWVGAFF.

The chain combines TRBV5-4 with TRBJ2-7; D may be TRBD2 (5 bases). V lost 3 bases, J lost 5 bases, and 21 bases lay in between. The CDR3 has 16 amino acids. Germline V CDR1 and CDR2: SGHNT, YYREEE (reference sequence). CDR3 in amino acids: CASSSFERPDPHEQYF. The DNA of the CDR3 is TGTGCCAGCAGCTCATTCGAGCGGCCCGACCCTCACGAGCAGTACTTC.

V is TRBV7-2 and J is TRBJ2-1; D gene ambiguous. V was shortened by 5 bases and J by 6 bases, with 26 bases between the two germline ends. The CDR3 loop spans 18 amino acids. Germline lookup yields CDR1 SGHTA and CDR2 FQGNSA. In DNA form, the CDR3 reads TGTGCCAGCAGCATTGAGTCCCACTCCCTCAGATGGGGCAATGAGCAGTTCTTC. It yields the protein CASSIESHSLRWGNEQFF.

Only one count was recorded for this clone. The chain combines TRBV6-5 with TRBJ2-1; D is unresolved. V was pared by 5 bases and J by 12 bases, with 17 bases between. CDR3 length: 13 amino acids. Germline loops: CDR1 MNHEY, CDR2 SVGAGI. The CDR3 is CASSQMGPGLQFF. The CDR3 DNA follows: TGTGCCAGCAGTCAAATGGGCCCGGGTTTGCAGTTCTTC.

The chain uses TRBV5-1 and TRBJ2-1; 7 bases fit TRBD2. The CDR3 contains 15 residues. The V gene's germline CDR1 is SGHRS and CDR2 YFSETQ. V was clipped by 0 bases and J by 5 bases; unmatched bases: 5. The CDR3 DNA reads as TGCGCCAGCAGCTTGGCGGGACTAAGAAACAATGAGCAGTTCTTC. Translation gives CASSLAGLRNNEQFF.

This chain joins TRBV20-1 and TRBJ2-6; D remains ambiguous. The CDR3 spans 11 residues. The germline V gene has CDR1 DFQATT and CDR2 SNEGSKA (reference sequence). Trimming took 6 bases from V and 8 from J, leaving 8 bases between them. The CDR3 protein is CSAPDTNVLTF. CDR3 bases: TGCAGTGCCCCCGACACCAACGTCCTGACTTTC.

This clone was observed a handful of times. The rearrangement links TRBV7-2 to TRBJ1-6; the D gene is possibly TRBD1 (5 bases). Germline values: CDR1 SGHTA, CDR2 FQGNSA. Trimming removed 1 base at V and 4 bases at J, with 11 bases between. The CDR3 covers 16 residues. As DNA, the CDR3 is TGTGCCAGCAGCTTAGAGGGACCGTATTATAATTCACCCCTCCACTTT. It yields the protein CASSLEGPYYNSPLHF.